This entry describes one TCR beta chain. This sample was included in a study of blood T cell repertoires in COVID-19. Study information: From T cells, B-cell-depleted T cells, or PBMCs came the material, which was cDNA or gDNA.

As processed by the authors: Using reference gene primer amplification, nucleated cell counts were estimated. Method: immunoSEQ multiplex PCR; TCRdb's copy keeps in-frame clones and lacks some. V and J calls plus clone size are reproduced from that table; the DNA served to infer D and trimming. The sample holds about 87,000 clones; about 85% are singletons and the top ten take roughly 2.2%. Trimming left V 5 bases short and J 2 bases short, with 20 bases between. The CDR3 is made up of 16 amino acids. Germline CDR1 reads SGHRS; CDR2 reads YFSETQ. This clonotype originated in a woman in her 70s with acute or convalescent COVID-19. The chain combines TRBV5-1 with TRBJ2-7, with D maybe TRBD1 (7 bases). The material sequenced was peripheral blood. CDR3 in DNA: TGCGCCAGCAGTTTTGCAGGGGGACTCGCCACCTACGAGCAGTACTTC. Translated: CASSFAGGLATYEQYF.